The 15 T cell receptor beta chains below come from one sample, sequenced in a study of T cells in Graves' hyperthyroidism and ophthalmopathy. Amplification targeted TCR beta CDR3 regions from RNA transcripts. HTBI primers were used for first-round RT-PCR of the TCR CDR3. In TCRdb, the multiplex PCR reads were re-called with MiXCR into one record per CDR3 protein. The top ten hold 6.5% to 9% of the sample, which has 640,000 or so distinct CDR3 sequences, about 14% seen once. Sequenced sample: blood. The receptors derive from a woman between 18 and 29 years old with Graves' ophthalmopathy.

The CDR3 DNA sequence: TGTGCCAGCAGCACGGGACTAGCGGGAGCCCTAGACATCAATGAGCAGTTCTTC. Protein product: CASSTGLAGALDINEQFF. V gene TRBV9 combines with J gene TRBJ2-1, with TRBD2 identical over 14 bases. The CDR3 consists of 18 residues. The junction had 12 bases not matched to a gene; V was cut back by 4 bases and J by 6 bases. The germline V gene encodes CDR1 SGDLS and CDR2 YYNGEE.

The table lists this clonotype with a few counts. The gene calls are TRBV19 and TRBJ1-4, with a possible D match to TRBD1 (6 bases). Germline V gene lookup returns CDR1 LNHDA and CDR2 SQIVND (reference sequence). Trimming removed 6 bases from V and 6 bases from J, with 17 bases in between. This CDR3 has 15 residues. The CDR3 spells CASRATGQRHEKLFF. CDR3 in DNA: TGTGCCAGTAGGGCCACCGGACAGAGGCATGAAAAACTGTTTTTT.

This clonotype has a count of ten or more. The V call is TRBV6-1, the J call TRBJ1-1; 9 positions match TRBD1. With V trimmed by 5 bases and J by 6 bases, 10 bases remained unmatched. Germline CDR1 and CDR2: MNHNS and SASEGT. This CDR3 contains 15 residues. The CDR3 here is CASSYPGTGRPEAFF. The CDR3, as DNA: TGTGCCAGCAGTTACCCCGGGACAGGGAGGCCTGAAGCTTTCTTT.

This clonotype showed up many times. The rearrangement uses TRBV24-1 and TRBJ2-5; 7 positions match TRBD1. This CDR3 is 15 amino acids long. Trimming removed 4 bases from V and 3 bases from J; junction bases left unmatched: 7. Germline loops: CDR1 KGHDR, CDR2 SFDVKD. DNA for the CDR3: TGTGCCACCAGTGAAATCGGGACAGACGAAGAGACCCAGTACTTC. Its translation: CATSEIGTDEETQYF.

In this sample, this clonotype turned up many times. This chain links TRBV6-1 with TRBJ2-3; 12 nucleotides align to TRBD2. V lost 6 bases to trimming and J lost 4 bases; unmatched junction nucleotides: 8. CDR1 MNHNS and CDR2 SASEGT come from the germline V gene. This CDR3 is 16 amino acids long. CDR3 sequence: CASRRLAGVDPDTQYF. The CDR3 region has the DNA TGTGCCAGCAGAAGACTAGCGGGAGTCGACCCAGATACGCAGTATTTT.

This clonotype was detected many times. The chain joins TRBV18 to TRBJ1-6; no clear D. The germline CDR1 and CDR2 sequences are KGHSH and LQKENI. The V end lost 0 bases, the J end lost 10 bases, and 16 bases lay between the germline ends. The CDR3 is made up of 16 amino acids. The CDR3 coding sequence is TGTGCCAGCTCACCACCCGGCCGGACGGGCGAGTCACCCCTCCACTTT. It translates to CASSPPGRTGESPLHF.

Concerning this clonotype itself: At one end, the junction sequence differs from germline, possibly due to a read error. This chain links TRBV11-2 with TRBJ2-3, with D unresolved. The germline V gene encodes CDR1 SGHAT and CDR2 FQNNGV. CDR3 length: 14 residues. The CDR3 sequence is CASSPRLDTDAQYF. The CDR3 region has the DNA TGTGCCAGCAGCCCGAGGCTCGACACAGATGCGCAGTATTTT.

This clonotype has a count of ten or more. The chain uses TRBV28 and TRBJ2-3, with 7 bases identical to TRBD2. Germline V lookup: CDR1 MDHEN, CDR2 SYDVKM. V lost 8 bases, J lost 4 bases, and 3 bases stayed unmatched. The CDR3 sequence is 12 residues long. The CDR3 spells CASGGGADTQYF. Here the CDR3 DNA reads TGTGCCAGCGGGGGGGGGGCAGATACGCAGTATTTT.

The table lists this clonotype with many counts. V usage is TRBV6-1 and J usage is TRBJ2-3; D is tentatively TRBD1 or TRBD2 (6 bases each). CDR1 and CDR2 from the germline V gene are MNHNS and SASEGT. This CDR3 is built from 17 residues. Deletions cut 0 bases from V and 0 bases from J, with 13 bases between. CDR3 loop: CASSEAGGRKSTDTQYF. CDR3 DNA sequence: TGTGCCAGCAGTGAAGCAGGGGGGCGGAAAAGCACAGATACGCAGTATTTT.

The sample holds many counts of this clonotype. The CDR3 region is CASGSGNTDTQYF. CDR3 sequence (DNA): TGTGCCAGCGGTAGCGGGAACACAGATACGCAGTATTTT. The chain is built from TRBV6-2 or TRBV6-3 and TRBJ2-3, with 8 nucleotides matching TRBD2. The CDR3 extends over 13 amino acids. Germline loops: CDR1 MNHEY, CDR2 SVGEGT. Trimming took 8 bases from V and 2 from J; bases not matched to a gene: 3.

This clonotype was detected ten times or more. The CDR3 is CSARKSGSFYNEQFF. The CDR3 DNA sequence: TGCAGTGCTAGAAAAAGCGGGAGCTTCTACAATGAGCAGTTCTTC. This chain joins TRBV20-1 and TRBJ2-1; 8 bases map to TRBD2. CDR1 and CDR2 (germline): DFQATT, SNEGSKA (reference sequence). The CDR3 is made up of 15 amino acids. The ends lost 2 bases at V and 3 bases at J; junction bases unmatched: 6.

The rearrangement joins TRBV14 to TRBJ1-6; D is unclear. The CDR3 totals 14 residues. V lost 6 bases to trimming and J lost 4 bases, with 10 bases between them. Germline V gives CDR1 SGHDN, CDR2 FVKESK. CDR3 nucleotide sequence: TGTGCCAGCAGTTTAACGGCATATAATTCACCCCTCCACTTT. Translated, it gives CASSLTAYNSPLHF.

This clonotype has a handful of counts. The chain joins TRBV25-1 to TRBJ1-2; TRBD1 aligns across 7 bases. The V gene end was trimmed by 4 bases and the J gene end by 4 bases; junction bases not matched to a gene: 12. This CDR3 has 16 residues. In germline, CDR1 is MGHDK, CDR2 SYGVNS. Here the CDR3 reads CASSGRGIGGSYGYTF. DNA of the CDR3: TGTGCCAGCAGTGGACGTGGGATAGGGGGCTCCTATGGCTACACCTTC.

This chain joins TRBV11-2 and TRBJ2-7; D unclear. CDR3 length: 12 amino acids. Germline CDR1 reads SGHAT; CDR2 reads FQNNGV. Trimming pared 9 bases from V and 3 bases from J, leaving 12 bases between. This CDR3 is CASTAEFYEQYF. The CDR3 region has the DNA TGTGCCAGTACGGCCGAATTCTACGAGCAGTACTTC.

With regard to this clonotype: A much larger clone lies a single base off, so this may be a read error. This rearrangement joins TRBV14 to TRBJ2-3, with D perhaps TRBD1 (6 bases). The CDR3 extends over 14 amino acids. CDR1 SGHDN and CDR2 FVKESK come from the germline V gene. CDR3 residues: CASSLQGATDAQYF. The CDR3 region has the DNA TGTGCCAGCAGCCTACAGGGTGCCACAGATGCGCAGTATTTT.